This passage covers 25 T cell receptor beta chains from one sample sequenced in a study of blood T cell repertoires in COVID-19. Data came from immunoSEQ multiplex PCR; TCRdb stores just in-frame clones and leaves some out. The sample lists 250,000 or so clones, 70% to 90% occurring once. The material sequenced was PBMCs or T cells enriched from blood (not recorded which). The receptors were sampled from a woman aged 45 to 65 who had recovered from COVID-19.

This sequence joins TRBV5-1 and TRBJ1-3; 7 bases fit TRBD1. Germline V CDR1 and CDR2: SGHRS, YFSETQ. The CDR3 has 15 amino acids. The V gene end was trimmed by 4 bases and the J gene end by 1 base; junction bases not matched to a gene: 5. CDR3 in DNA: TGCGCCAGCAGCATAGACAGGGTTTCTGGAAACACCATATATTTT. It encodes CASSIDRVSGNTIYF.

The chain combines TRBV5-4 with TRBJ2-7, with TRBD2 matching over 15 bases. Trimming took 4 bases from V and 4 from J; bases not matched to a gene: 6. The V gene's germline CDR1 is SGHNT and CDR2 YYREEE (reference sequence). The CDR3 runs 16 residues. The CDR3 DNA reads as TGTGCCAGCAGCGCGGGGACTAGCGGGAGGTTGTACGAGCAGTACTTC. The encoded protein is CASSAGTSGRLYEQYF.

This rearrangement joins TRBV20-1 to TRBJ2-7; 13 bases match TRBD2. J lost 3 bases, V lost 3 bases, and 8 bases had no gene match. The CDR3 sequence is 16 residues long. Germline CDR1 is DFQATT and CDR2 is SNEGSKA (reference sequence). As DNA, the CDR3 is TGCAGTGCTAGTGACCCAAGACTAGCGGGAGGCTACGAGCAGTACTTC. This sequence encodes CSASDPRLAGGYEQYF.

The CDR3 sequence: CASSYSKGNYGYTF. The DNA for the CDR3 is TGTGCCAGCAGTTACTCGAAGGGGAACTATGGCTACACCTTC. The chain employs TRBV6-5 and TRBJ1-2; a possible D gene is TRBD1 (5 bases). Trimming shortened V by 0 bases and J by 2 bases, and 7 bases separated the two germline ends. Germline CDR1 and CDR2: MNHEY and SVGAGI. CDR3 length equals 14 residues.

The chain has TRBV2 and TRBJ2-3; 8 bases align to TRBD2. This CDR3 contains 15 residues. CDR1 is SNHLY and CDR2 is FYNNEI in the germline V gene. V dropped 4 bases and J dropped 5; count of bases not matched to a gene: 8. The CDR3 DNA reads TGTGCCAGCAGTGCTGGCAGGGCGGGGGGAGATACGCAGTATTTT. Amino acid sequence: CASSAGRAGGDTQYF.

This clone was seen a few times. The chain joins TRBV7-2 to TRBJ2-1; D remains ambiguous. The germline V and J ends were trimmed by 4 bases and 9 bases, with 16 bases remaining between them. There are 14 residues in the CDR3. Germline CDR1 and CDR2: SGHTA and FQGNSA. The CDR3 loop reads CASSSRLLRGEQFF. CDR3 sequence (DNA): TGTGCCAGCAGCTCCCGACTCTTACGAGGTGAGCAGTTCTTC. Based on the CDR3 plus reference TRBV7-2 and TRBJ2-1, the full variable domain is GAGVSQSPSNKVTEKGKDVELRCDPISGHTALYWYRQSLGQGLEFLIYFQGNSAPDKSGLPSDRFSAERTGGSVSTLTIQRTQQEDSAVYLCASSSRLLRGEQFFGPGTRLTVL.

This sequence joins TRBV3-1 (or the pseudogene TRBV3-2) and TRBJ1-1, with D possibly matching TRBD1 (5 bases). Trimming pared 3 bases from V and 7 bases from J, leaving 12 bases between. CDR1 LGHDT and CDR2 YNNKEL come from the germline V gene (reference sequence). This CDR3 region has 13 residues. CDR3 amino acids: CASSHLDSDEAFF. The CDR3 region has the DNA TGTGCCAGCAGCCACCTAGACAGCGATGAAGCTTTCTTT.

The rearrangement joins TRBV2 to TRBJ1-5, with a tentative D call TRBD1 (6 bases). The CDR3 runs 15 residues. The germline gives CDR1 SNHLY, CDR2 FYNNEI. Trimming stripped 7 bases from V and 6 bases from J, with 19 bases between. The CDR3 loop reads CASNANRDAGQPQHF. The DNA for the CDR3 is TGTGCCAGCAACGCCAACAGGGATGCGGGTCAGCCCCAGCATTTT.

The V and J genes are TRBV2 and TRBJ2-7; TRBD2 agrees at 10 bases. With V trimmed by 6 bases and J by 2 bases, 10 bases remained unmatched. The germline V gene has CDR1 SNHLY and CDR2 FYNNEI. There are 16 residues in the CDR3. Here the CDR3 reads CASRDEGLAETYEQYF. The CDR3 coding sequence is TGTGCCAGCAGGGACGAAGGACTAGCGGAGACCTACGAGCAGTACTTC.

The chain combines TRBV28 with TRBJ2-2, with 11 positions matching TRBD2. The germline CDR1 and CDR2 sequences are MDHEN and SYDVKM. The CDR3 extends over 17 amino acids. The junction had 14 bases not matched to a gene; V was cut back by 6 bases and J by 8 bases. The DNA of the CDR3 is TGTGCCAGCAGCTCCTATAGCGGGAGGGCCGTCCGGGGGGAGCTGTTTTTT. It specifies CASSSYSGRAVRGELFF.

This sequence joins TRBV19 and TRBJ2-3; TRBD2 might be the D (6 bases). Trimming pared 5 bases from V and 6 bases from J, leaving 21 bases between. The germline V gene encodes CDR1 LNHDA and CDR2 SQIVND (reference sequence). The CDR3 totals 16 residues. The CDR3 spells CASSRTSSTQRDTQYF. In DNA, the CDR3 is TGTGCCAGTAGTCGAACTAGCTCAACCCAAAGGGATACGCAGTATTTT.

The chain recombines TRBV12-5 with TRBJ2-2; TRBD1 agrees at 7 bases. The V segment lost 0 bases and the J segment 7 bases; nucleotides outside the gene matches: 5. CDR3 length: 15 residues. Germline-derived CDR1 and CDR2 are LGHNT and FRNRAP. The CDR3 spells CASGLVRQGGGELFF. CDR3 nucleotide sequence: TGTGCTAGTGGTTTGGTAAGACAGGGCGGCGGGGAGCTGTTTTTT.

The gene calls are TRBV10-3 and TRBJ1-4, with D maybe TRBD1 (5 bases). The V end lost 3 bases, the J end lost 10 bases, and 15 bases lay between the germline ends. Germline assignment: CDR1 ENHRY and CDR2 SYGVKD. CDR3 length equals 14 residues. Here the CDR3 reads CAISDAKQEGKLFF. The DNA of the CDR3 is TGTGCCATCAGTGATGCCAAACAGGAAGGAAAACTGTTTTTT.

About this clone: One end of the junction is discordant with germline, which a read error may explain. This rearrangement joins TRBV28 to TRBJ1-2, with TRBD1 matching over 10 bases. The CDR3 totals 16 residues. Germline CDR1 is MDHEN and CDR2 is SYDVKM. CDR3 residues: CASSLYRDRGNYGYTF. For the CDR3, the DNA is TGTGCCAGCAGCTTATATCGGGACAGGGGAAACTATGGCTACACCTTC.

The V gene is TRBV28, the J gene TRBJ2-7; 12 bases map to TRBD2. Germline assignment: CDR1 MDHEN and CDR2 SYDVKM. Trimming cost V 6 bases and J 5 bases; bases outside gene matches: 2. The CDR3 totals 13 residues. The CDR3 bases are TGTGCCAGCAGCCTAGCGGGAGGGAACGAGCAGTACTTC. This codes for CASSLAGGNEQYF.

The chain recombines TRBV28 with TRBJ1-4; D possibly corresponds to TRBD1 (5 bases). CDR1 and CDR2 from the germline V gene are MDHEN and SYDVKM. The CDR3 sequence is 13 residues long. The V end was cut by 7 bases, the J end by 3 bases, with 9 bases between. This chain's CDR3 is CASTTGANEKLFF. CDR3 coding DNA: TGTGCCAGCACTACAGGAGCTAATGAAAAACTGTTTTTT. Using reference TRBV28 and TRBJ1-4 for the parts outside the CDR3, the full variable domain is DVKVTQSSRYLVKRTGEKVFLECVQDMDHENMFWYRQDPGLGLRLIYFSYDVKMKEKGDIPEGYSVSREKKERFSLILESASTNQTSMYLCASTTGANEKLFFGSGTQLSVL.

V is TRBV24-1 and J is TRBJ2-7; D uncertain. The CDR3 totals 13 residues. The V and J ends lost 3 bases and 4 bases respectively, with 9 bases between them. Germline CDR1 reads KGHDR; CDR2 reads SFDVKD. CDR3 sequence reads: CATSDKNGYEQYF. The CDR3 nucleotides are TGTGCCACCAGTGATAAGAACGGTTACGAGCAGTACTTC.

V usage is TRBV18 and J usage is TRBJ2-1; the D gene is possibly TRBD2 (6 bases). CDR3 length: 15 residues. CDR1 and CDR2 from the germline V gene are KGHSH and LQKENI. V was clipped by 2 bases and J by 8 bases, with 16 bases between them. The CDR3 reads CASSPVLAGDYEQFF. CDR3 coding DNA: TGTGCCAGCTCACCAGTACTAGCCGGCGATTATGAGCAGTTCTTC.

This chain uses TRBV5-1 with TRBJ1-2, with D possibly TRBD1 on 5 matching bases. Germline lookup yields CDR1 SGHRS and CDR2 YFSETQ. The V gene lost 0 bases and the J gene lost 0 bases, with 12 bases spanning the gap. The CDR3 runs to 16 residues. The CDR3: CASSLAGGYTNYGYTF. Written as DNA, the CDR3 is TGCGCCAGCAGCTTGGCCGGGGGGTATACTAACTATGGCTACACCTTC.

V gene TRBV5-1 combines with J gene TRBJ1-2, with 10 bases identical to TRBD1. Germline-derived CDR1 and CDR2 are SGHRS and YFSETQ. The CDR3 is made up of 15 amino acids. With 5 bases clipped from V and 5 bases from J, the junction kept 9 bases outside the gene matches. The CDR3 DNA is TGCGCCAGCAGTTTCGACAGGGGGCAGTTTTATGGCTACACCTTC. It encodes CASSFDRGQFYGYTF.

The chain employs TRBV3-1 (or the pseudogene TRBV3-2) and TRBJ1-2, with 10 bases lining up with TRBD1. CDR3 length equals 17 residues. J lost 1 base, V lost 1 base, and 6 bases had no gene match. Germline V gene data show CDR1 as LGHDT and CDR2 as YNNKEL (reference sequence). The CDR3 DNA reads TGTGCCAGCAGCCAAGTGAGGACAGGGGGGGTTAACTATGGCTACACCTTC. Its protein product is CASSQVRTGGVNYGYTF.

This clone has just a few counts. The V gene is TRBV19, the J gene TRBJ1-3, with D hard to call. The CDR3 covers 15 residues. The V end was cut by 9 bases, the J end by 0 bases, with 15 bases between. Germline-derived CDR1 and CDR2 are LNHDA and SQIVND (reference sequence). The CDR3, as DNA: TGTGCCAGCCGGCACGGAGGAGGCTCTGGAAACACCATATATTTT. It is translated as CASRHGGGSGNTIYF.

V gene TRBV28 combines with J gene TRBJ1-5; a possible D gene is TRBD1 (6 bases). CDR1 is MDHEN, CDR2 SYDVKM, per germline. The CDR3 runs to 13 residues. The V end lost 5 bases, the J end lost 6 bases, and 11 bases lay between the germline ends. The CDR3 DNA sequence: TGTGCCAGCAGTAATCAGGGGAGTCAGCCCCAGCATTTT. Its translation is CASSNQGSQPQHF.

The chain joins TRBV21-1 to TRBJ2-7; TRBD1, the table's D call, lacks a check against the DNA. TRBV21-1 is reported as a pseudogene. The CDR3 covers 16 residues. As DNA, the CDR3 is TGTGCCAGCAGCAAAACCCTGGGACAAGATGTAAACGAGCAGTACTTC. Translation gives CASSKTLGQDVNEQYF.

The chain recombines TRBV5-4 with TRBJ2-7, with 10 bases aligning to TRBD2. The CDR3 has 16 amino acids. Germline CDR1 reads SGHNT; CDR2 reads YYREEE (reference sequence). The junction had 9 bases not matched to a gene; V was cut back by 3 bases and J by 3 bases. CDR3 region: CASSSAGLAALYEQYF. The CDR3 coding sequence is TGTGCCAGCAGCTCCGCCGGACTAGCGGCCCTCTACGAGCAGTACTTC.